Shown below are 13 T cell receptor beta chains from a single sample sequenced in a study of regulatory T cells in long-lasting Graves disease. CDR3-region Arm-PCR and iRepertoire HTBI primers produced the TCR beta libraries. TCRdb re-derived calls from the multiplex PCR reads in MiXCR, one entry per CDR3 protein. The sample has some 250,000 distinct CDR3 sequences, around 18% seen once. Time point given: newly diagnosed GD, antithyroid drugs for less than 3 months. TCR sequences were obtained from RNA taken from PBMCs. The sample also formed part of further work on T cells in Graves' hyperthyroidism and ophthalmopathy.

The sample in question was peripheral blood mononuclear cells (PBMCs), obtained at new diagnosis, from a patient treated with antithyroid drugs. The receptors come from a woman in her 30s with Graves disease.

The rearrangement joins TRBV19 to TRBJ1-5; D may be TRBD1 (5 bases). The CDR3 runs 14 residues. Germline CDR1 reads LNHDA; CDR2 reads SQIVND (reference sequence). The V and J ends lost 3 bases and 4 bases respectively, with 10 bases between them. Here the CDR3 DNA reads TGTGCCAGTAGTATCGGGGCGCCTAATCAGCCCCAGCATTTT. Its protein product is CASSIGAPNQPQHF.

This sequence joins TRBV19 and TRBJ2-7, with 8 bases identical to TRBD1. J gave up 1 base and V 3 bases, and 2 bases lay outside the gene matches. This CDR3 has 14 amino acids. Germline CDR1 LNHDA, CDR2 SQIVND (reference sequence). The CDR3 sequence: CASSITGGSYEQYF. CDR3 coding DNA: TGTGCCAGTAGTATTACAGGGGGGTCCTACGAGCAGTACTTC.

The table lists this clonotype with a count of one. The chain couples TRBV12-3 or TRBV12-4 to TRBJ2-1; 15 bases agree with TRBD2. The CDR3 totals 20 residues. V lost 2 bases and J lost 2; bases outside the gene matches: 10. CDR3 protein: CASSLKGGLAGGGTYNEQFF. The CDR3 DNA follows: TGTGCCAGCAGTTTAAAGGGGGGACTAGCGGGGGGCGGCACCTACAATGAGCAGTTCTTC.

In regard to this clonotype: A far larger clone is off by one base, so a read error is likely. This sequence joins TRBV7-2 and TRBJ2-1, with D perhaps assigned TRBD1 or TRBD2 (6 bases each). V lost 3 bases, J lost 10 bases, and 13 bases lay in between. Germline V CDR1 and CDR2: SGHTA, FQGNSA. The CDR3 is made up of 13 amino acids. The CDR3 DNA sequence: TGTGCCAGCAGCTTCGGGGGCGGCTACGAGCAGTTCTTC. Its protein is CASSFGGGYEQFF.

This clonotype was recorded many times. This sequence joins TRBV12-3 or TRBV12-4 and TRBJ1-3; TRBD1 aligns across 8 bases. V lost 1 base and J lost 5; bases outside the gene matches: 4. This CDR3 has 15 residues. This CDR3 reads CASSLDQGARNTIYF. The DNA for the CDR3 is TGTGCCAGCAGTTTAGACCAGGGGGCTCGAAACACCATATATTTT.

A note on this clonotype: Only one base separates this from a far larger clonotype, so it likely reflects a read error. The chain has TRBV7-9 and TRBJ2-3; D gene uncertain. CDR1 is SEHNR and CDR2 is FQNEAQ in the germline V gene (reference sequence). This CDR3 region has 13 residues. CDR3 bases: TGTGCCAGCGGCTTGAAAGGCGGAGATACGCAGTATTTT. Encoded protein: CASGLKGGDTQYF.

A remark on this clonotype: Being one base from a much bigger clone, this may be a read error. V is TRBV5-4 and J is TRBJ2-2, with 8 nucleotides matching TRBD2. The CDR3 runs 14 residues. The germline gives CDR1 SGHNT, CDR2 YYREEE (reference sequence). The CDR3 DNA reads TGTACCAGCAGGCTAGCGGGCTACACCGGGGAGCTGTTTTTT. It is translated as CTSRLAGYTGELFF.

This rearrangement joins TRBV19 to TRBJ2-2; D may be TRBD1 (5 bases). Trimming stripped 4 bases from V and 4 bases from J, with 13 bases between. CDR1 is LNHDA and CDR2 is SQIVND in the germline V gene (reference sequence). CDR3 length: 15 amino acids. Here the CDR3 reads CASSNRAGLTGELFF. The CDR3 DNA is TGTGCCAGTAGTAATCGGGCAGGGCTCACCGGGGAGCTGTTTTTT.

This clonotype was seen many times. CDR3 protein: CSARVGGAYEQYF. CDR3 DNA sequence: TGCAGTGCTAGAGTGGGGGGGGCCTACGAGCAGTACTTC. The chain uses TRBV20-1 and TRBJ2-7; 7 bases match TRBD2. V was pared by 1 base and J by 2 bases, with 2 bases of the junction left unmatched. Germline CDR1 is DFQATT and CDR2 is SNEGSKA (reference sequence). The CDR3 consists of 13 residues.

This clonotype has ten or more counts. The gene calls are TRBV6-1 and TRBJ1-1, with D maybe TRBD1 (5 bases). CDR1 is MNHNS, CDR2 SASEGT, per germline. This CDR3 has 13 residues. V gave up 6 bases and J gave up 1 base, with 9 bases separating them. CDR3 in DNA: TGTGCCAGCAGCGCGACAGAGAACACTGAAGCTTTCTTT. Translating gives CASSATENTEAFF.

In this sample, this clonotype turned up many times. This chain connects TRBV12-3 or TRBV12-4 to TRBJ1-5; maybe TRBD1 (5 bases). The CDR3 length is 17 residues. V lost 4 bases and J 0 bases, leaving 16 bases between the germline ends. The CDR3 DNA sequence: TGTGCCAGCAGTTATGGGGGGGGGAGGGATAGCAATCAGCCCCAGCATTTT. Its translation is CASSYGGGRDSNQPQHF.

In this sample, this clonotype turned up many times. This chain connects TRBV27 to TRBJ1-1; possibly TRBD1 for D (5 bases). The CDR3 runs to 15 residues. Germline CDR1 and CDR2: MNHEY and SMNVEV (reference sequence). V was cut by 3 bases and J by 6 bases, with 17 bases left in between. CDR3 loop: CASSLGRSFRAEAFF. In DNA form, the CDR3 reads TGTGCCAGCAGTTTGGGTAGGTCGTTCAGGGCTGAAGCTTTCTTT.

This clonotype was picked up many times. V gene TRBV18 combines with J gene TRBJ2-7; D not resolved. Trimming cost V 6 bases and J 3 bases, with 12 bases left between them. The CDR3 is made up of 13 amino acids. Germline-derived CDR1 and CDR2 are KGHSH and LQKENI. The CDR3 region is CASSLRAFYEQYF. CDR3 coding DNA: TGTGCCAGCTCCCTAAGGGCTTTCTACGAGCAGTACTTC.